This entry concerns a single T cell receptor (beta chain). This record comes from a study of blood T cell repertoires in COVID-19. Sequencing was performed with immunoSEQ multiplex PCR; in TCRdb, only in-frame clones are kept and a portion is missing. The sample carries about 200,000 clones, roughly 78% recorded once. The CDR3 consists of 18 residues. The germline V gene has CDR1 LNHDA and CDR2 SQIVND (reference sequence). V gave up 1 base and J gave up 6 bases; unmatched junction bases: 13. This TCR was recovered from a woman in her 40s with acute or convalescent COVID-19. The sample consisted of peripheral blood. This chain joins TRBV19 and TRBJ2-1; 9 bases fit TRBD2. This CDR3 reads CASSIGSLLAGTLNEQFF. CDR3 DNA: TGTGCCAGTAGTATAGGTTCCCTCCTAGCGGGGACCCTCAATGAGCAGTTCTTC.